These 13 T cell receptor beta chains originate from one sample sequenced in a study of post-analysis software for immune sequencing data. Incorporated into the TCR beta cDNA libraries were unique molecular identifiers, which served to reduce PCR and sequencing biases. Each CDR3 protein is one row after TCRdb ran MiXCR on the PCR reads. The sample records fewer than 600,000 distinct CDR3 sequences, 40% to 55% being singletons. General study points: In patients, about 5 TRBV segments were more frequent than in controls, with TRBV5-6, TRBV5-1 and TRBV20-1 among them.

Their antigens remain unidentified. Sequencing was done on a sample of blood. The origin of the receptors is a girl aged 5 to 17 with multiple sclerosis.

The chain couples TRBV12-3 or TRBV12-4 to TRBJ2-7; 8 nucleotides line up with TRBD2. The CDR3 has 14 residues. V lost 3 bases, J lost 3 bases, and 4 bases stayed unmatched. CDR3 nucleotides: TGTGCCAGCAGTTTCGCGGGAGGCCTCTACGAGCAGTACTTC. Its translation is CASSFAGGLYEQYF.

CDR3 residues: CASSYGRATSFAQYF. The CDR3 DNA follows: TGTGCCAGCAGTTACGGCAGGGCGACAAGCTTCGCGCAGTATTTT. J is TRBJ2-3 and V is TRBV6-2 or TRBV6-3, with a tentative D call TRBD1 (5 bases). V was cut by 2 bases and J by 10 bases, with 19 bases left in between. CDR3 length equals 15 residues. The germline V gene encodes CDR1 MNHEY and CDR2 SVGEGT.

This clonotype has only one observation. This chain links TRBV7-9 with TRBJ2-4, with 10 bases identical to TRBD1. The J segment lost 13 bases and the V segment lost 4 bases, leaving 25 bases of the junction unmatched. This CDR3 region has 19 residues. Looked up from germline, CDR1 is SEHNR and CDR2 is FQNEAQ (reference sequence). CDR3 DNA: TGTGCCAGCAGCTCCGAACGGGACAGGGGCCTTAGGGGCAACTATGAGCAGTACTTC. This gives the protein CASSSERDRGLRGNYEQYF.

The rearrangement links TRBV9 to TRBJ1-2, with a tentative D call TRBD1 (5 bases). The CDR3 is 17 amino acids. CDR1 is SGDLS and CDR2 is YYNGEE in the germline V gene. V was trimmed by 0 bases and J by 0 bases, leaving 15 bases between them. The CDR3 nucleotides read TGTGCCAGCAGCGTAGCTCAAAGGGGAAAGGCTAACTATGGCTACACCTTC. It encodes CASSVAQRGKANYGYTF.

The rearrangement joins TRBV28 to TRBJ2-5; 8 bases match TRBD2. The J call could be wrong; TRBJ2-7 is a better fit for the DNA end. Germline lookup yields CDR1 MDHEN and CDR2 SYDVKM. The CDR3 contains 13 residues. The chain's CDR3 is CASREREPHEQYF. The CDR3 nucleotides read TGTGCCAGCCGAGAGCGGGAGCCCCACGAGCAGTACTTC.

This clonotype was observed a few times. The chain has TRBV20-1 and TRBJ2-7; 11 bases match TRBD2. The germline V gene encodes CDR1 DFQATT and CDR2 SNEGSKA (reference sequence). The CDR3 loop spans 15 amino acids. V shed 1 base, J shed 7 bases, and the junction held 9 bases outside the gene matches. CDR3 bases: TGCAGTGCTAGAGGCACTAGCGGGAGATACTATGAGCAGTACTTC. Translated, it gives CSARGTSGRYYEQYF.

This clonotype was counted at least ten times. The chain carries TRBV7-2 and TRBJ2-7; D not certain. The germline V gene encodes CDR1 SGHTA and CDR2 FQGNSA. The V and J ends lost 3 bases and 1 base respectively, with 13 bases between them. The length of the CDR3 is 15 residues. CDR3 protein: CASSLVLGGSYEQYF. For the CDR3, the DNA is TGTGCCAGCAGCTTGGTTTTGGGCGGTTCCTACGAGCAGTACTTC.

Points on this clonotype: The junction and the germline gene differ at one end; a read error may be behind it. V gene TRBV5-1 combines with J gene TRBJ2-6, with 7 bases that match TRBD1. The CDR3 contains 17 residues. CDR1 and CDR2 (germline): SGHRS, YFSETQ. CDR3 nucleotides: TGCGCCAGCGGCTTTCTACAGGGGAACTCGGGGGCCAACGTCCTGACTTTC. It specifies CASGFLQGNSGANVLTF.

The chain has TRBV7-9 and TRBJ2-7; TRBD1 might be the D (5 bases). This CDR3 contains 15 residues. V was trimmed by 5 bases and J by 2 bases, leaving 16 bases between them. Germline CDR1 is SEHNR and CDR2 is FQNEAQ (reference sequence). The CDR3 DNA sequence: TGTGCCAGCAGCCCAGATAACAGGAATCCCTACGAGCAGTACTTC. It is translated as CASSPDNRNPYEQYF.

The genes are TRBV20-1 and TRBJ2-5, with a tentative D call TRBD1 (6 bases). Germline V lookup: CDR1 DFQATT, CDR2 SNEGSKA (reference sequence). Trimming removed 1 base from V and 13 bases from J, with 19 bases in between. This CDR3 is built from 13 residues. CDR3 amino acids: CSARAGVDTHGYF. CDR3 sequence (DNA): TGCAGTGCTAGAGCAGGGGTCGATACTCATGGGTACTTC.

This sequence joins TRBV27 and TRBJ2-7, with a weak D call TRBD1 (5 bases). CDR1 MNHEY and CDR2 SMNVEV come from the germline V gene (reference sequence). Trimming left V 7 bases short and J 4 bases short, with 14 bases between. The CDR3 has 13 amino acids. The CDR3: CASMTVEGYEQYF. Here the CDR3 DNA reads TGTGCCAGCATGACAGTGGAAGGGTACGAGCAGTACTTC.

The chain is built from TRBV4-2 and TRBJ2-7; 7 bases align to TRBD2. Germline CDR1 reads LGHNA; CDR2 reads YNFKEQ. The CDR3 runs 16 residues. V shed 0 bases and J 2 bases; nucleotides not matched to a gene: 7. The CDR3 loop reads CASSQEEASGTYEQYF. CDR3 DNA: TGTGCCAGCAGCCAAGAAGAGGCTAGCGGTACCTACGAGCAGTACTTC.

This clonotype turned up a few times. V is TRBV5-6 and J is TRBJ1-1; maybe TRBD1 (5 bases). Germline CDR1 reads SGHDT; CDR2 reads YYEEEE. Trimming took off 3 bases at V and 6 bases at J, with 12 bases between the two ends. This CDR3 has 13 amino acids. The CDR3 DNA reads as TGTGCCAGCAGCTGGGGGGGAAGGGCTGAAGCTTTCTTT. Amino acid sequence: CASSWGGRAEAFF.